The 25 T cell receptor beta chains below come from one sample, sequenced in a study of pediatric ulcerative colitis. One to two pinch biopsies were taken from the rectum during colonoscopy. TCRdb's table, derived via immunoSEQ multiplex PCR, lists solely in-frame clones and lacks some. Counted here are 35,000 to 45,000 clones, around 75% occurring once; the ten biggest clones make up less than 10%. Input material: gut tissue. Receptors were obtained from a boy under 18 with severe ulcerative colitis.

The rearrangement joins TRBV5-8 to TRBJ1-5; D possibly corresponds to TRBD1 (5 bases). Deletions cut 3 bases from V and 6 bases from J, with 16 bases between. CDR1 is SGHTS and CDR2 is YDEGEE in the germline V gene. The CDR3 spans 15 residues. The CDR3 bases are TGTGCCAGCAGCTCGGACACATACGGTGGTCAGCCCCAGCATTTT. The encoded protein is CASSSDTYGGQPQHF.

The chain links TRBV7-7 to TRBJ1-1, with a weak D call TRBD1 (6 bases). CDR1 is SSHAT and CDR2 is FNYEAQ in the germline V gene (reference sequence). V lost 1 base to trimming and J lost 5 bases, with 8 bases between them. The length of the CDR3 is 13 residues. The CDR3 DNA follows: TGTGCCAGCAGCTTAGAAAGGGGGACTGAAGCTTTCTTT. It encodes CASSLERGTEAFF.

The CDR3 DNA is TGTGCCAGCTCGATGGATGGGGCCAACGTCCTGACTTTC. Its protein product is CASSMDGANVLTF. The chain recombines TRBV18 with TRBJ2-6; no reliable D call. CDR3 size: 13 residues. The V end lost 6 bases, the J end lost 3 bases, and 6 bases lay between the germline ends. CDR1 is KGHSH and CDR2 is LQKENI in the germline V gene.

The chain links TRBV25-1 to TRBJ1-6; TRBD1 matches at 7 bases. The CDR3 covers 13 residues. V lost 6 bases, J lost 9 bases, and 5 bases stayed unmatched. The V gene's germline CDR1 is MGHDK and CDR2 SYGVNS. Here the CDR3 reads CASRRDRSSPLHF. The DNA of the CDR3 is TGTGCCAGCAGGCGGGACAGAAGTTCACCCCTCCACTTT.

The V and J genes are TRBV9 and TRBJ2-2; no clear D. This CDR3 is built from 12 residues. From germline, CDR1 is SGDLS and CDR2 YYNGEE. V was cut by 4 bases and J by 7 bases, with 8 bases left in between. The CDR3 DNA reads TGTGCCAGCAGCCACCGGATCGGGGAGCTGTTTTTT. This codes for CASSHRIGELFF.

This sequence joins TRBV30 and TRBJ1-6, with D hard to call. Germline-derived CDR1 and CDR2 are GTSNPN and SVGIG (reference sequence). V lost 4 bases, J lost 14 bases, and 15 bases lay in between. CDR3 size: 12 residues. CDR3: CAWTSGPLTLHF. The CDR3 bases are TGTGCCTGGACCTCCGGCCCCCTGACCCTCCACTTT.

The CDR3 region is CASRRGGAGQPQHF. Here the CDR3 DNA reads TGCGCCAGCAGGAGGGGGGGGGCCGGTCAGCCCCAGCATTTT. The chain employs TRBV10-2 and TRBJ1-5, with D perhaps TRBD1 (6 bases). The CDR3 is 14 residues long. The V end lost 6 bases, the J end lost 6 bases, and 15 bases lay between the germline ends. Germline CDR1 is WSHSY and CDR2 is SAAADI.

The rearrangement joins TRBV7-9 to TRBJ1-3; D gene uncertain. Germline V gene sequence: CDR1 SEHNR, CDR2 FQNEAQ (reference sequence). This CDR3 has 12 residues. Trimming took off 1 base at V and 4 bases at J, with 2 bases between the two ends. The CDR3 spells CASSLVGNTIYF. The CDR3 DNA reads TGTGCCAGCAGCTTAGTCGGAAACACCATATATTTT.

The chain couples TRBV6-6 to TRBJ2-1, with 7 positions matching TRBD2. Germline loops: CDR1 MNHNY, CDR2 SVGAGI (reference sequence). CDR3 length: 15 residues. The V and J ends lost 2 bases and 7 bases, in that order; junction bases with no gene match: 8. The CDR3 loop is CASSYGGVLRNEQFF. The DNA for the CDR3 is TGTGCCAGCAGTTACGGGGGGGTCCTGAGGAATGAGCAGTTCTTC.

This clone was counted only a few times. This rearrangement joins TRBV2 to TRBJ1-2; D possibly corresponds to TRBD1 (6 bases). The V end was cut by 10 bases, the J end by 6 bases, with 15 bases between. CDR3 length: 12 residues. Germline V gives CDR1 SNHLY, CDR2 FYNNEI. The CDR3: CATSPGVDGYTF. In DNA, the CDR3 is TGTGCCACAAGCCCAGGGGTCGATGGCTACACCTTC. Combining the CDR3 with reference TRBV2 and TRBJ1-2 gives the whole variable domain EPEVTQTPSHQVTQMGQEVILRCVPISNHLYFYWYRQILGQKVEFLVSFYNNEISEKSEIFDDQFSVERPDGSNFTLKIRSTKLEDSAMYFCATSPGVDGYTFGSGTRLTVV.

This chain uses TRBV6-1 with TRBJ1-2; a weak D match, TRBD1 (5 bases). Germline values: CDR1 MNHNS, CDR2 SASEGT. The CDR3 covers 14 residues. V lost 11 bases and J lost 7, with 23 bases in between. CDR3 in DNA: TGTGCCTCTACGATTGGAGAGGGGCTCGGTGGCTACACCTTC. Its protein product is CASTIGEGLGGYTF.

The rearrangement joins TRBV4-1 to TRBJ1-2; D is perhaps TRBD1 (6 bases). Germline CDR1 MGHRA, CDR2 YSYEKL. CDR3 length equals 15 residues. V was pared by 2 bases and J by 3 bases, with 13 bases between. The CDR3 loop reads CASSQPDRTDYGYTF. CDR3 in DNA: TGCGCCAGCAGCCAACCCGATCGGACAGACTATGGCTACACCTTC.

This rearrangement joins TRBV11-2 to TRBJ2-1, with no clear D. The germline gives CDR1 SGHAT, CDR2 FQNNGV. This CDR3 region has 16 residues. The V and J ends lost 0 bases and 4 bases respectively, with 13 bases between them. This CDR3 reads CASSLDRQIRYNEQFF. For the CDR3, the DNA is TGTGCCAGCAGCTTAGATCGCCAGATCCGTTACAATGAGCAGTTCTTC.

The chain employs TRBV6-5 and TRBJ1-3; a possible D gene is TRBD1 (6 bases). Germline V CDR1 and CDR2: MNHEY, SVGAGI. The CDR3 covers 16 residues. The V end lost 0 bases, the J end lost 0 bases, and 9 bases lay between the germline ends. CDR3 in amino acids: CASSYSTGTSGNTIYF. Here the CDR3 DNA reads TGTGCCAGCAGTTACTCGACAGGAACCTCTGGAAACACCATATATTTT.

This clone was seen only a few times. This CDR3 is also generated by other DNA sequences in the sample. In DNA, the CDR3 is TGTGCCAGCAGTTTATCCCCCAGGGACAACTATGGCTACACCTTC. Translation: CASSLSPRDNYGYTF. The chain recombines TRBV28 with TRBJ1-2, with a possible D match to TRBD1 (5 bases). This CDR3 has 15 amino acids. The V and J ends lost 1 base and 2 bases respectively, with 11 bases between them. Germline-derived CDR1 and CDR2 are MDHEN and SYDVKM.

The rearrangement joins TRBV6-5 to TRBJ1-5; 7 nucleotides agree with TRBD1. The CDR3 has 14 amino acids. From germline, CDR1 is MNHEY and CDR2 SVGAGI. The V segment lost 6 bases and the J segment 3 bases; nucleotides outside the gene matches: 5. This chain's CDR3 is CASRNRGDNQPQHF. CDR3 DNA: TGTGCCAGCAGAAACAGGGGTGACAATCAGCCCCAGCATTTT.

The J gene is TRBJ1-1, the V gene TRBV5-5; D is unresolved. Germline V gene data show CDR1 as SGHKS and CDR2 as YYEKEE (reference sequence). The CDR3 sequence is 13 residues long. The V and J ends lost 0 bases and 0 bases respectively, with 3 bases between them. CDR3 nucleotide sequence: TGTGCCAGCAGCTTGGTCCTGAACACTGAAGCTTTCTTT. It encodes CASSLVLNTEAFF.

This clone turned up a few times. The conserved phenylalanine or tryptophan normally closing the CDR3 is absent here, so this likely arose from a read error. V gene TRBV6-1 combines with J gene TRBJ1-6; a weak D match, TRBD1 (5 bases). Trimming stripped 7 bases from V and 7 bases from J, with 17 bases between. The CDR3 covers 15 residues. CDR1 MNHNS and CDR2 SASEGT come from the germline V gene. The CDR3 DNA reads TGTGCCAGCATCGACCCGCGGCAGGGCAATTCACCCCTCCACCTT. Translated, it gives CASIDPRQGNSPLHL.

This CDR3 reads CASSLVGGRDEQFF. DNA for the CDR3: TGTGCCAGCAGCTTAGTGGGGGGCCGGGATGAGCAGTTCTTC. This chain links TRBV7-2 with TRBJ2-1; D assignment may be TRBD1 or TRBD2 (6 bases each). The CDR3 contains 14 residues. The germline gives CDR1 SGHTA, CDR2 FQGNSA. Trimming pared 1 base from V and 8 bases from J, leaving 12 bases between.

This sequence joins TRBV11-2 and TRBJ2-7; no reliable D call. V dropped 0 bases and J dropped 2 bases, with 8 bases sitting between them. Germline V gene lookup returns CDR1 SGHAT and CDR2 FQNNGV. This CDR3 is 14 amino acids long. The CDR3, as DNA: TGTGCCAGCAGCTTAGAAACCGCGGCCTACGAGCAGTACTTC. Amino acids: CASSLETAAYEQYF.

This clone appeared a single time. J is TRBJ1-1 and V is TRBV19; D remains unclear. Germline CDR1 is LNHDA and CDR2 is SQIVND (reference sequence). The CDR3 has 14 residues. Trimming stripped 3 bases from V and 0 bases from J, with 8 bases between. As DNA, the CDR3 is TGTGCCAGTAGTATCCAACTAATGAACACTGAAGCTTTCTTT. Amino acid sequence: CASSIQLMNTEAFF.

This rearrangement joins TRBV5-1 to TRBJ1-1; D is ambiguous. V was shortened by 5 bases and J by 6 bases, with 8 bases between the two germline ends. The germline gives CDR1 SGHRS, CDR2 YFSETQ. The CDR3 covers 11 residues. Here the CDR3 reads CASSQGAEAFF. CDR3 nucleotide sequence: TGCGCCAGCAGTCAAGGAGCTGAAGCTTTCTTT. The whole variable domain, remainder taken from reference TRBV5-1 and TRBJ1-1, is KAGVTQTPRYLIKTRGQQVTLSCSPISGHRSVSWYQQTPGQGLQFLFEYFSETQRNKGNFPGRFSGRQFSNSRSEMNVSTLELGDSALYLCASSQGAEAFFGQGTRLTVV.

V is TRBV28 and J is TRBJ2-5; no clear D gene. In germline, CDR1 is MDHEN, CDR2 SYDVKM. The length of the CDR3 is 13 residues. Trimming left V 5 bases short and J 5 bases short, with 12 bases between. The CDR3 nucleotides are TGTGCCAGCAGTAACCGGACGCGGGAGACCCAGTACTTC. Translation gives CASSNRTRETQYF.

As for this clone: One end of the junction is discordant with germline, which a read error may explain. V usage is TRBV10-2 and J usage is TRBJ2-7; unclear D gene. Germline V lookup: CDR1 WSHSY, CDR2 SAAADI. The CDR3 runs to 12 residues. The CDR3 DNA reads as TGCGCCAGCAGTGAGTCGAGGAACGAACAGAACTTC. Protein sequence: CASSESRNEQNF.

CDR3 DNA: TGTGCCAGCAGCTTACCAACCCCGGGACAGGGGGCAACCGGGGAGCTGTTTTTT. Encoded protein: CASSLPTPGQGATGELFF. The genes are TRBV11-2 and TRBJ2-2; 12 bases match TRBD1. Germline values: CDR1 SGHAT, CDR2 FQNNGV. The CDR3 is made up of 18 amino acids. The trim removed 2 bases at V and 5 bases at J, leaving 9 bases unmatched.